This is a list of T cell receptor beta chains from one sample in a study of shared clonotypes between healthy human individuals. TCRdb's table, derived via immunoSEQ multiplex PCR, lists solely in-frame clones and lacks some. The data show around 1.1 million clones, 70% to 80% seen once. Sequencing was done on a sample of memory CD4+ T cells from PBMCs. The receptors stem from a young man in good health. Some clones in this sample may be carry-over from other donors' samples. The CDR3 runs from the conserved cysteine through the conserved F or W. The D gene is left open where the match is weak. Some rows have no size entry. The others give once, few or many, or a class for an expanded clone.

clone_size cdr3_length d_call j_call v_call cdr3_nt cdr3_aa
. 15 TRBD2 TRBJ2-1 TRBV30 TGTGCCTGGACTAGGACTAGCGGGGCGTACAATGAGCAGTTCTTC CAWTRTSGAYNEQFF
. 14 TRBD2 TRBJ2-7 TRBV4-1 TGCGCCAGCAGCCAAAGAGCGGGAGGTTATGAGCAGTACTTC CASSQRAGGYEQYF
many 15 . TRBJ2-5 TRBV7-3 TGTGCCAGCAGCTCAGGACCTGCAATGCAAGAGACCCAGTACTTC CASSSGPAMQETQYF
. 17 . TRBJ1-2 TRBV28 TGTGCCAGCAGTTTAGTTCTGGGCAGGGGATTAGACTATGGCTACACCTTC CASSLVLGRGLDYGYTF
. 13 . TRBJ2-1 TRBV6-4 TGTGCCAGCAGCGAGTGGGGAAGAGGGGAGCAGTTCTTC CASSEWGRGEQFF
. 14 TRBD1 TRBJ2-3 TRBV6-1 TGTGCCAGCAGGAAGACAGGGGGCTCGGATACGCAGTATTTT CASRKTGGSDTQYF
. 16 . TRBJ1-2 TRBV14 TGTGCCAGCAGCCAAGCTACAGGGAGGTCTAACTATGGCTACACCTTC CASSQATGRSNYGYTF
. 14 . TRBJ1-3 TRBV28 TGTGCCAGCAGTTTATCCAGGATTGGAAGCACCATATATTTT CASSLSRIGSTIYF
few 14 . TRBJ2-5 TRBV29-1 TGCAGCGTTACCGGGACGGCGGGGACGGAGACCCAGTACTTC CSVTGTAGTETQYF
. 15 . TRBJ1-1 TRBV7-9 TGTGCCAGCAGCTTAGTGGGGTTCGCGAACACTGAAGCTTTCTTT CASSLVGFANTEAFF
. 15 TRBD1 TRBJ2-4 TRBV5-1 TGCGCCAGCAGGGGGGACAGGGTGGCCAAAAACATTCAGTACTTC CASRGDRVAKNIQYF